A selection of T cell receptor beta chains follows, all from one sample in a study of cytomegalovirus exposure and HLA in healthy donors. Measured with immunoSEQ multiplex PCR; TCRdb has only the in-frame clones, and not every one. The sample includes some 90,000 clones, under 75% of them seen just once. Sequencing was performed on PBMCs. The receptors derive from a man aged 45 to 65 in good health and CMV-seronegative. Each CDR3 is given with its conserved first and last residue. The D gene is left open where the match is weak. Not every row has a clone size; where given, it reads once, few, many or a size class.

J,V,D,size,DNA,CDR3
TRBJ2-7,TRBV28,TRBD1,-,TGTGCCAGCAGTTTCCGTGGGACAGCTTACTACGAGCAGTACTTC,CASSFRGTAYYEQYF
TRBJ2-5,TRBV4-3,-,-,TGCGCCAGCAGCCCCCAGGGGAAGGAGACCCAGTACTTC,CASSPQGKETQYF
TRBJ2-5,TRBV4-1,TRBD1,few,TGCGCCAGCAGCCCCTCGGCGCAGGGGGCGCTTGAGACCCAGTACTTC,CASSPSAQGALETQYF
TRBJ1-6,TRBV4-2,-,once,TGTGCCACCAGCCAAGGGCAGTATTCAGATTCACCCCTCCACTTT,CATSQGQYSDSPLHF
TRBJ2-1,TRBV27,TRBD2,few,TGTGCCAGCAGTTTAGCTCTAGCGGTAAATGAGCAGTTCTTC,CASSLALAVNEQFF
TRBJ1-2,TRBV6-6,-,few,TGTGCCAGCAGTTACCACACAGGAACCCATGGCTACACCTTC,CASSYHTGTHGYTF
TRBJ2-7,TRBV18,TRBD1,-,TGTGCCAGCTCCGCCGGGACAGTTTTTTACGAGCAGTACTTC,CASSAGTVFYEQYF
TRBJ2-7,TRBV5-8,-,-,TGTGCCAGCAGCAAAACAGGGCCCTACGAGCAGTACTTC,CASSKTGPYEQYF
TRBJ2-5,TRBV11-2,-,-,TGTGCCAGCAGCTTAGGGGCGCTCAAAGAGACCCAGTACTTC,CASSLGALKETQYF
TRBJ2-7,TRBV4-2,TRBD2,-,TGTGCCAGCAGCCACCCGACTAGCGGGGGATACGAGCAGTACTTC,CASSHPTSGGYEQYF
TRBJ1-5,TRBV28,-,-,TGTGCCAGCACCGATTCTAGTTTGGGTCAGCCCCAGCATTTT,CASTDSSLGQPQHF
TRBJ2-1,TRBV27,-,-,TGTGCCAGCAGTCTCGGGACTGCCTACAATGAGCAGTTCTTC,CASSLGTAYNEQFF
TRBJ2-1,TRBV5-6,TRBD1,few,TGTGCCAGCAACTTCGGACAGGGGGTCTACAATGAGCAGTTCTTC,CASNFGQGVYNEQFF
TRBJ2-7,TRBV6-5,-,-,TGTGCCAGCACGTGGAGGTACGGCTACGAGCAGTACTTC,CASTWRYGYEQYF
TRBJ1-2,TRBV10-3,-,-,TGTGCCATCACCGCCACAGAAAACTATGGCTACACCTTC,CAITATENYGYTF
TRBJ2-3,TRBV5-6,TRBD2,few,TGTGCCAGCAGCTTGTCCCTAGCGGGAACGCCAGATACGCAGTATTTT,CASSLSLAGTPDTQYF
TRBJ1-1,TRBV10-2,-,-,TGCGCCAGCAGTGAGTTAGGGGGGAACACTGAAGCTTTCTTT,CASSELGGNTEAFF
TRBJ1-6,TRBV5-1,-,few,TGCGCCAGCAGCTTGCGGACAGCTAATAATTCACCCCTCCACTTT,CASSLRTANNSPLHF
TRBJ1-5,TRBV7-9,-,few,TGTGCCAGCAGCAGGGGGGGGCGCGAACAGCCCCAGCATTTT,CASSRGGREQPQHF
TRBJ2-5,TRBV19,-,once,TGTGCCAGTAGTATTATTCGGGGGGAGACCCAGTACTTC,CASSIIRGETQYF
TRBJ2-7,TRBV4-3,TRBD1,-,TGCGCCAGCAGCCAAGAAGTGGGGTGGACAGGGCCCTACGAGCAGTACTTC,CASSQEVGWTGPYEQYF
TRBJ2-7,TRBV28,-,-,TGTGCCAGTTCCGAGGACAGCGGTGTTGAGTACTTC,CASSEDSGVEYF
TRBJ1-2,TRBV28,TRBD1,-,TGTGCCAGCAGTGTCACAGGGGCTAACTATGGCTACACCTTC,CASSVTGANYGYTF
TRBJ1-5,TRBV19,TRBD1,-,TGTGCCAGTACCAAGGACAGGGTAAATCAGCCCCAGCATTTT,CASTKDRVNQPQHF
TRBJ2-1,TRBV18,TRBD1,-,TGTGCCAGCTCAACCGGGACAGGGGCTGGCAATGAGCAGTTCTTC,CASSTGTGAGNEQFF
TRBJ1-2,TRBV19,-,few,TGTGCCAGCAGGGAAAGGGTCGGCTACACCTTC,CASRERVGYTF
TRBJ2-1,TRBV7-7,-,once,TGTGCTAGCAGCTTAGGGAGAGTCAATGAGCAGTTCTTC,CASSLGRVNEQFF
TRBJ1-4,TRBV19,-,-,TGTGCCAGTAGACAGGGTACTAATGAAAAACTGTTTTTT,CASRQGTNEKLFF